Listed below are T cell receptor beta chains from one sample, sequenced in a study of T-cell memory formation after mild COVID-19. TCRdb re-called the 5' RACE reads with MiXCR, one entry per CDR3 protein. There are almost 550,000 distinct CDR3 sequences in the sample; roughly 20% occur only once, and around 13% lies in the top ten. The sample taken for sequencing was PBMCs or a T cell subset sorted from them (not recorded which). These receptors came from an adult woman who had mild COVID-19 (a few samples of this study predate the infection). Cell type and time point are not known. Each CDR3 is given with its conserved first and last residue. The D gene is left open where the match is weak. Size is omitted from some rows. Given values are once, few, many or a class for expanded clones.

>TRBD1|TRBJ2-2|TRBV7-9|NA
CASSSTGGRTGELFF
TGTGCCAGCAGCTCGACAGGGGGACGGACCGGGGAGCTGTTTTTT
>NA|TRBJ1-2|TRBV7-8|NA
CASSPVTRTLVYGYTF
TGTGCCAGCAGCCCGGTGACCCGGACATTGGTCTATGGCTACACCTTC
>NA|TRBJ1-5|TRBV5-4|few
CASSPRPGGNQPQHF
TGTGCCAGCAGCCCCCGCCCAGGGGGCAATCAGCCCCAGCATTTT
>NA|TRBJ2-1|TRBV7-9|few
CASSLAFNEQFF
TGTGCCAGCAGCTTAGCCTTCAATGAGCAGTTCTTC
>TRBD2|TRBJ2-7|TRBV7-2|few
CASSGTSEGPEQYF
TGTGCCAGCAGCGGGACTAGCGAAGGTCCCGAGCAGTACTTC
>NA|TRBJ1-1|TRBV18|NA
CASSPRERANTEAFF
TGTGCCAGCTCACCACGGGAAAGGGCGAACACTGAAGCTTTCTTT
>TRBD1|TRBJ2-7|TRBV6-5|few
CASSWTGKAYEQYF
TGTGCCAGCAGTTGGACAGGGAAGGCCTACGAGCAGTACTTC
>TRBD1|TRBJ2-6|TRBV15|many
CATSGGQLSGANVLTF
TGTGCCACCAGCGGGGGACAGCTCTCTGGGGCCAACGTCCTGACTTTC
>NA|TRBJ2-7|TRBV2|NA
CASSLETEIF
TGTGCCAGCAGCCTAGAGACTGAAATTTTC
>NA|TRBJ1-1|TRBV3-1|few
CASSQGVDNTEAFF
TGTGCCAGCAGCCAAGGTGTGGATAACACTGAAGCTTTCTTT
>NA|TRBJ2-5|TRBV7-9|few
CASSLKRGDQETQYF
TGTGCCAGCAGCTTAAAAAGGGGGGACCAAGAGACCCAGTACTTC
>TRBD2|TRBJ2-1|TRBV7-2|NA
CASSLLPGTSSGSLRNEQFF
TGTGCCAGCAGCTTACTTCCCGGGACATCTAGCGGGAGCTTGAGGAATGAGCAGTTCTTC
>NA|TRBJ2-7|TRBV25-1|NA
CASSEWDREQYF
TGTGCCAGCAGTGAATGGGATCGCGAGCAGTACTTC
>NA|TRBJ2-7|TRBV6-2/TRBV6-3|NA
CASREGDLRLLF
TGTGCCAGCAGGGAGGGCGACCTACGACTCCTCTTC
>TRBD2|TRBJ2-1|TRBV11-3|many
CASSYSGDTYNEQFF
TGTGCCAGCAGCTATAGCGGGGATACCTACAATGAGCAGTTCTTC
>TRBD1|TRBJ1-2|TRBV24-1|few
CATSDGTGGGYGYTF
TGTGCCACCAGTGACGGGACAGGAGGGGGCTATGGCTACACCTTC
>NA|TRBJ1-2|TRBV14|few
CASSQDSFVGYGYTF
TGTGCCAGCAGCCAAGACAGCTTTGTCGGCTATGGCTACACCTTC
>NA|TRBJ2-4|TRBV6-5|NA
CASKGTVKNIQYF
TGTGCCAGCAAAGGGACTGTCAAAAACATTCAGTACTTC
>NA|TRBJ1-5|TRBV19|NA
CASNPGPNQPQHF
TGTGCCAGTAATCCGGGACCCAATCAGCCCCAGCATTTT
>TRBD1|TRBJ2-7|TRBV14|NA
CASSQRLGQGAMHEQYF
TGTGCCAGCAGCCAACGCCTCGGACAGGGGGCGATGCACGAGCAGTACTTC
>TRBD1|TRBJ2-6|TRBV12-3/TRBV12-4|NA
CASRLTGGVFGANVLTF
TGTGCCAGCAGGCTTACAGGGGGCGTTTTTGGGGCCAACGTCCTGACTTTC
>NA|TRBJ2-1|TRBV2|many
CASSGLRALNEQFF
TGTGCCAGCAGTGGACTGAGGGCTCTCAATGAGCAGTTCTTC
>NA|TRBJ1-2|TRBV12-3/TRBV12-4|few
CASTRTDHGYTF
TGTGCCAGTACCCGGACAGATCATGGCTACACCTTC
>TRBD1|TRBJ1-5|TRBV6-1|NA
CASSVGTASNQPQHF
TGTGCCAGCAGTGTCGGGACAGCCTCTAATCAGCCCCAGCATTTT
>NA|TRBJ1-5|TRBV4-1|once
CASSQCSVRGERWQPQHF
TGCGCCAGCAGCCAATGTAGTGTTAGAGGGGAGAGGTGGCAGCCCCAGCATTTT
>NA|TRBJ2-2|TRBV7-9|few
CASSLTELGGELFF
TGTGCCAGCAGCCTGACAGAACTAGGGGGGGAGCTGTTTTTT
>TRBD1|TRBJ1-2|TRBV5-1|few
CASSEGTDGGYTF
TGCGCCAGCAGCGAGGGGACAGACGGTGGCTACACCTTC
>TRBD1|TRBJ1-2|TRBV5-1|many
CASSPQGANYGYTF
TGTGCCAGCAGCCCACAGGGGGCTAACTATGGCTACACCTTC
>NA|TRBJ1-1|TRBV12-3/TRBV12-4|few
CASTPRTANTEAFF
TGTGCCAGCACCCCCCGGACGGCGAACACTGAAGCTTTCTTT
>TRBD2|TRBJ2-3|TRBV6-5|NA
CASSYSSSGSFTDTQYF
TGTGCCAGCAGTTACTCCTCTAGCGGGAGTTTCACAGATACGCAGTATTTT
>NA|TRBJ2-5|TRBV5-1|few
CASSLASFTDQETQYF
TGCGCCAGCAGCTTGGCCAGTTTCACGGATCAAGAGACCCAGTACTTC
>TRBD1|TRBJ1-2|TRBV5-1|NA
CASARQGADYGYTF
TGCGCCAGCGCAAGACAGGGGGCTGACTATGGCTACACCTTC
>TRBD2|TRBJ2-1|TRBV7-8|once
CASSHPLSGGATYNEQFF
TGTGCCAGCAGCCACCCCCTTAGCGGGGGGGCGACCTACAATGAGCAGTTCTTC
>NA|TRBJ2-1|TRBV7-3|NA
CASSLKYRHHYNEQFF
TGTGCCAGCAGCTTAAAGTACCGACACCACTACAATGAGCAGTTCTTC
>NA|TRBJ2-1|TRBV30|NA
CAWSARTLRGSNEQFF
TGTGCCTGGAGTGCGAGGACCTTGAGGGGATCGAATGAGCAGTTCTTC
>NA|TRBJ1-2|TRBV19|NA
CASNDRRYGYTF
TGTGCCAGTAACGACAGGCGCTATGGCTACACCTTC
>NA|TRBJ2-5|TRBV11-2|few
CASSITGLYQETQYF
TGTGCCAGCAGCATAACGGGACTGTACCAAGAGACCCAGTACTTC
>NA|TRBJ1-5|TRBV12-3/TRBV12-4|few
CASSFARYAQPQHF
TGTGCCAGCAGTTTTGCCCGCTATGCCCAGCCCCAGCATTTT
>NA|TRBJ2-1|TRBV7-3|NA
CASSSPGINQFF
TGTGCCAGCAGCTCTCCCGGGATCAACCAGTTCTTC
>TRBD1|TRBJ1-1|TRBV25-1|NA
CASSGGILLGQGYLNEAFF
TGTGCCAGCAGTGGGGGAATCCTTTTGGGACAGGGATACCTAAATGAAGCTTTCTTT
>NA|TRBJ2-7|TRBV7-6|few
CASSLAGGFEGEQYF
TGTGCCAGCAGCTTAGCGGGAGGCTTCGAGGGCGAGCAGTACTTC
>NA|TRBJ2-1|TRBV6-5|few
CASSGPEGYNEQFF
TGTGCCAGCAGCGGGCCAGAGGGGTACAATGAGCAGTTCTTC
>TRBD2|TRBJ2-1|TRBV18|NA
CASSPDGLAGHEQFF
TGTGCCAGCTCACCGGACGGACTAGCGGGGCATGAGCAGTTCTTC
>TRBD1|TRBJ2-2|TRBV9|NA
CASSVVGTGFAGELFF
TGTGCCAGCAGCGTAGTAGGGACAGGGTTTGCCGGGGAGCTGTTTTTT
>TRBD2|TRBJ2-3|TRBV6-5|few
CASRTGTSGKDTQYF
TGTGCCAGCAGAACTGGGACTAGCGGCAAAGATACGCAGTATTTT
>NA|TRBJ1-2|TRBV5-6|NA
CASSLPQPVNYGYTF
TGTGCCAGCAGCTTGCCACAGCCAGTTAACTATGGCTACACCTTC
>NA|TRBJ1-6|TRBV4-1|NA
CASSQVSQSTSYNSPLHF
TGCGCCAGCAGCCAAGTCTCACAAAGTACGTCCTATAATTCACCCCTCCACTTT
>NA|TRBJ2-1|TRBV11-3|NA
CASSSRPYPYETENNEQFF
TGTGCCAGCAGCTCCCGCCCCTACCCATACGAAACCGAGAACAATGAGCAGTTCTTC
>NA|TRBJ2-5|TRBV3-1|NA
CASSQWSTQETQYF
TGTGCCAGCAGCCAATGGAGTACTCAAGAGACCCAGTACTTC
>TRBD1|TRBJ1-6|TRBV6-5|NA
CASSYDRAGSPLHF
TGTGCCAGCAGTTACGACAGGGCAGGTTCACCCCTCCACTTT
>NA|TRBJ2-1|TRBV9|NA
CASTYPGRNNEQFF
TGTGCCAGCACCTACCCCGGACGGAACAATGAGCAGTTCTTC
>NA|TRBJ1-5|TRBV12-3/TRBV12-4|NA
CASSGQTNQPQHF
TGTGCCAGCAGCGGACAGACCAATCAGCCCCAGCATTTT
>TRBD1|TRBJ2-6|TRBV7-9|NA
CASSLATGGLTGANVLTF
TGTGCCAGCAGCTTAGCGACAGGGGGCTTAACCGGGGCCAACGTCCTGACTTTC
>TRBD2|TRBJ2-7|TRBV5-1|NA
CASRADLAVTYEQYF
TGCGCCAGCAGGGCGGATCTAGCGGTGACTTACGAGCAGTACTTC
>NA|TRBJ1-5|TRBV7-3|few
CASSPTRREHYQPQHF
TGTGCCAGCAGCCCTACCCGGAGGGAGCACTATCAGCCCCAGCATTTT
>NA|TRBJ2-3|TRBV7-6|NA
CASSQLGTDTQYF
TGTGCCAGCAGCCAACTGGGCACAGATACGCAGTATTTT
>NA|TRBJ2-3|TRBV3-1|NA
CASSQGVYQDTDTQYF
TGTGCCAGCAGCCAAGGAGTCTATCAGGACACAGATACGCAGTATTTT
>TRBD2|TRBJ2-5|TRBV12-3/TRBV12-4|few
CASSLWGGNGETQYF
TGTGCCAGCAGTTTGTGGGGAGGGAACGGAGAGACCCAGTACTTC